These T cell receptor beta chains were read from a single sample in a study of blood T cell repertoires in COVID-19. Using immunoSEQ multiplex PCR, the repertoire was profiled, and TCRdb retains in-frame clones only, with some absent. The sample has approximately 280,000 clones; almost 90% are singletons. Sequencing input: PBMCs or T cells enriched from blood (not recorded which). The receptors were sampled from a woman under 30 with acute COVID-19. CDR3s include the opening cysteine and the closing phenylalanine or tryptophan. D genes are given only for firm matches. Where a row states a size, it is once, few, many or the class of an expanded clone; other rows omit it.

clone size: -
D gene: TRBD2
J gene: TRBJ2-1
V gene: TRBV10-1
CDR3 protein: CASSPSGTYNEQFF
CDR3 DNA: TGCGCCAGCAGCCCTAGCGGGACCTACAATGAGCAGTTCTTC

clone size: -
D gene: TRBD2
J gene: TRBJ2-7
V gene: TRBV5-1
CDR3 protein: CASRDRGRKAYEQYF
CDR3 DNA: TGCGCCAGCCGGGACCGCGGGAGGAAAGCCTACGAGCAGTACTTC

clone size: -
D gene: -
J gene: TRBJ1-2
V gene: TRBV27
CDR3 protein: CASSADRLTGGYTF
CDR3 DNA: TGTGCCAGCAGTGCTGACAGGTTAACGGGTGGCTACACCTTC

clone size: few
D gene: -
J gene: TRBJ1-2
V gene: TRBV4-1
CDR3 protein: CASSQGLGASANYGYTF
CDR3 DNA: TGCGCCAGCAGCCAAGGTCTGGGGGCCTCAGCTAACTATGGCTACACCTTC

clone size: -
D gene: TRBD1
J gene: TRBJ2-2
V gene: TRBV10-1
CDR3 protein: CASRRQGAPGELFF
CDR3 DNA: TGCGCCAGCAGGAGACAGGGGGCGCCCGGGGAGCTGTTTTTT

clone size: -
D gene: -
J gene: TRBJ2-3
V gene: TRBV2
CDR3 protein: CASNLVGTDTQYF
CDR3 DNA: TGTGCCAGCAATCTAGTTGGCACAGATACGCAGTATTTT

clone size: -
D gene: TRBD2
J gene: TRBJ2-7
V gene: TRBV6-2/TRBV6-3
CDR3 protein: CASSHASGTSGYEQYF
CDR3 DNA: TGTGCCAGCAGTCACGCTTCCGGGACTAGCGGATACGAGCAGTACTTC

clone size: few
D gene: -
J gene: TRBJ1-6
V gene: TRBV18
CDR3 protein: CASSPPRGDNSPLHF
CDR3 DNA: TGTGCCAGCTCACCACCGAGAGGAGATAATTCACCCCTCCACTTT

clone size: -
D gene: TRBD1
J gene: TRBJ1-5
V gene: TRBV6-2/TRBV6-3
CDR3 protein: CASSPGTANQPQHF
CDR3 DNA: TGTGCCAGCAGCCCCGGGACAGCGAATCAGCCCCAGCATTTT

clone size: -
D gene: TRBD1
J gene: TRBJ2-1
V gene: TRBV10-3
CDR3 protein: CAISGQGDEQFF
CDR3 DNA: TGTGCCATCAGTGGACAGGGGGATGAGCAGTTCTTC

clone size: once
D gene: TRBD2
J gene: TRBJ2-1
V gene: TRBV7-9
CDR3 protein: CASSPSGGSSYNEQFF
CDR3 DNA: TGTGCCAGCAGCCCCAGCGGGGGGAGTTCCTACAATGAGCAGTTCTTC

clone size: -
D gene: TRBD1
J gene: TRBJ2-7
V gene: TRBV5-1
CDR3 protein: CASSLATGQGVYEQYF
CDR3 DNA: TGCGCCAGCAGCTTGGCTACGGGACAGGGGGTCTACGAGCAGTACTTC

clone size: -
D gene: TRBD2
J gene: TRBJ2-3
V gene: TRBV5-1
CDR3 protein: CASSLAGASGSGDTQYF
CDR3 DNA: TGCGCCAGCAGCTTGGCGGGGGCTAGCGGGAGTGGGGATACGCAGTATTTT

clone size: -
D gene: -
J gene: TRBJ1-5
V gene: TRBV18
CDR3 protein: CASSPVPTEPQHF
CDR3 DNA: TGTGCCAGCTCACCTGTCCCAACAGAACCCCAGCATTTT

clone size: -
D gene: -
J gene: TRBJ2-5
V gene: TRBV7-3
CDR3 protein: CASSLGSRETQYF
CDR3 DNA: TGTGCCAGCAGCTTAGGGAGTCGAGAGACCCAGTACTTC